This TCR beta chain derives from a study of T cells expressing NK-cell markers. From its re-call of the 5' RACE reads, TCRdb lists each CDR3 protein once, without DNA. The sample table sets out more than 90,000 distinct CDR3 sequences. The germline gives CDR1 LNHNV, CDR2 YYDKDF (reference sequence). This CDR3 contains 15 residues. The V and J genes are TRBV15 and TRBJ1-4. Sequencing was done on a sample of blood T cells: a sorted CD56 or NKG2C T cell subset, CD4+ or CD8+ T cells, or bulk PBMC T cells (not recorded which). The receptor was derived from a woman between 18 and 70 years old in good health. Here the CDR3 reads CATSGPGGVHEKLFF. Together with reference TRBV15 and TRBJ1-4, the CDR3 gives the full variable domain: DAMVIQNPRYQVTQFGKPVTLSCSQTLNHNVMYWYQQKSSQAPKLLFHYYDKDFNNEADTPDNFQSRRPNTSFCFLDIRSPGLGDTAMYLCATSGPGGVHEKLFFGSGTQLSVL.